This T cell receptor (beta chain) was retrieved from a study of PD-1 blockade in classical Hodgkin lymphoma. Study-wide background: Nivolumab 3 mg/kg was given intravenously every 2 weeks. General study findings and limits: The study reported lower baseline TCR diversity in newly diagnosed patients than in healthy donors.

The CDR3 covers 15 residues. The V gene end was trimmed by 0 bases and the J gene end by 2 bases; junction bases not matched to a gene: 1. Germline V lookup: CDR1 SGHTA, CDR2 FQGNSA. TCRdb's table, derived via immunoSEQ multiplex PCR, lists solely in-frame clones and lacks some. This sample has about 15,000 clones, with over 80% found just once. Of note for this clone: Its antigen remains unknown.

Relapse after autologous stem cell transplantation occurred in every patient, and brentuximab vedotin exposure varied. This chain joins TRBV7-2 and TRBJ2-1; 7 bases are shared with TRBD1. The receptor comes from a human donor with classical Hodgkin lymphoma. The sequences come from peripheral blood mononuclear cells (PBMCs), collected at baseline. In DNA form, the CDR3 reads TGTGCCAGCAGCTTAGCCGGGACAGCCTACAATGAGCAGTTCTTC. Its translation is CASSLAGTAYNEQFF.